The clone carrying this T cell receptor (beta chain) was seen many times. Its target is not known. This entry is derived from a study of neurological immune-mediated disorders. The cDNA was generated by 5'RACE with 10-nucleotide random UMIs. TCRdb re-analysed the 5' RACE reads in MiXCR, keeping a single row per CDR3 protein. The sample contains roughly 60,000 distinct CDR3 sequences, approximately 4% of which appear only once. Study-wide points: None of the CDR3 amino acid sequences in expanded clones turned up in more than one subject, which points to private repertoires in all groups. Whereas HTLV-1-associated myelopathy showed the most TCR clonal expansion, multiple sclerosis showed the least, with levels below those of healthy controls.

V lost 4 bases, J lost 0 bases, and 6 bases stayed unmatched. Germline V gene lookup returns CDR1 SGDLS and CDR2 YYNGEE. The CDR3 spans 16 residues. PBMCs stored at -80 C, 2 million in total, were the source of the unsorted libraries. V gene TRBV9 combines with J gene TRBJ2-1, with 8 bases fitting TRBD2. The sequencing input was PBMCs. The sequence came from a woman in her 30s with multiple sclerosis. CDR3 amino acids: CASSPRGGPSYNEQFF. The CDR3 bases are TGTGCCAGCAGCCCCCGGGGGGGGCCCTCCTACAATGAGCAGTTCTTC.